Following are 30 T cell receptor beta chains from one sample sequenced in a study of blood T cell repertoires in COVID-19. Sequencing was performed with immunoSEQ multiplex PCR; in TCRdb, only in-frame clones are kept and a portion is missing. The table has approximately 300,000 clones, around 83% seen once. The sample comprised peripheral blood. Receptor source: a woman between 45 and 65 years old with acute or convalescent COVID-19.

This clone has a single count. V usage is TRBV5-3 and J usage is TRBJ1-1, with D maybe TRBD1 (5 bases). TRBV5-3 is an ORF, with its function uncertain. V dropped 0 bases and J dropped 4 bases, with 28 bases sitting between them. This CDR3 region has 20 residues. CDR3 loop: CARSLADRSLGRGWSTEAFF. The CDR3 nucleotides read TGTGCCAGAAGCTTGGCCGACCGATCCCTAGGCCGGGGGTGGAGCACTGAAGCTTTCTTT.

J is TRBJ1-2 and V is TRBV2; D is uncertain. Germline V gene lookup returns CDR1 SNHLY and CDR2 FYNNEI. The CDR3 consists of 12 residues. Trimming took 3 bases from V and 6 from J, leaving 8 bases between them. For the CDR3, the DNA is TGTGCCAGCAGTGAGTTTGTAGATGGCTACACCTTC. This gives the protein CASSEFVDGYTF.

The rearrangement links TRBV15 to TRBJ2-5, with 8 positions matching TRBD1. CDR3 size: 14 residues. V shed 2 bases and J 5 bases; nucleotides not matched to a gene: 4. Germline CDR1 and CDR2: LNHNV and YYDKDF (reference sequence). CDR3 residues: CATSRLTGVETQYF. The CDR3 nucleotides are TGTGCCACCAGCAGACTGACAGGGGTTGAGACCCAGTACTTC.

The chain recombines TRBV30 with TRBJ1-4; D is ambiguous. Trimming removed 6 bases from V and 5 bases from J, with 4 bases in between. CDR1 GTSNPN and CDR2 SVGIG come from the germline V gene (reference sequence). The CDR3 contains 10 residues. In DNA, the CDR3 is TGTGCCTGCCTAAATGAAAAACTGTTTTTT. Protein: CACLNEKLFF.

This chain uses TRBV24-1 with TRBJ2-3; 13 bases fit TRBD2. This CDR3 contains 15 residues. Germline-derived CDR1 and CDR2 are KGHDR and SFDVKD. V shed 2 bases and J 9 bases; nucleotides not matched to a gene: 4. The CDR3 sequence: CATSDSGLAGVTQYF. The CDR3 coding sequence is TGTGCCACCAGTGATTCTGGACTAGCGGGAGTCACGCAGTATTTT.

V usage is TRBV11-1 and J usage is TRBJ2-2, with 7 nucleotides matching TRBD2. CDR3 length: 16 amino acids. The junction had 2 bases not matched to a gene; V was cut back by 1 base and J by 0 bases. Germline V gene lookup returns CDR1 SGHAT and CDR2 FQDESV (reference sequence). CDR3 DNA: TGTGCCAGCAGCTTAGGGGAGGGGACGAACACCGGGGAGCTGTTTTTT. It encodes CASSLGEGTNTGELFF.

This clone was found once. The rearrangement uses TRBV6-5 and TRBJ2-3; tentative D call: TRBD2 (5 bases). There are 15 residues in the CDR3. Germline CDR1 is MNHEY and CDR2 is SVGAGI. V lost 5 bases to trimming and J lost 0 bases, with 12 bases between them. CDR3 protein: CASSTPGFSTDTQYF. CDR3 bases: TGTGCCAGCAGTACGCCGGGATTTAGCACAGATACGCAGTATTTT.

The chain employs TRBV4-1 and TRBJ2-2; 8 bases map to TRBD2. This CDR3 is 16 amino acids long. V gave up 3 bases and J gave up 2 bases; unmatched junction bases: 5. Germline-derived CDR1 and CDR2 are MGHRA and YSYEKL. CDR3 nucleotides: TGCGCCAGCAGCCAGGTAGCGGGGACCAACACCGGGGAGCTGTTTTTT. It is translated as CASSQVAGTNTGELFF.

The V gene is TRBV27, the J gene TRBJ1-1; TRBD1 is a possible D gene (5 bases). This CDR3 spans 17 amino acids. The V gene lost 2 bases and the J gene lost 1 base, with 17 bases spanning the gap. Per germline, CDR1 MNHEY and CDR2 SMNVEV (reference sequence). The CDR3 protein is CASSLDPTVRRNTEAFF. The CDR3 bases are TGTGCCAGCAGTTTAGACCCGACAGTCAGGAGGAACACTGAAGCTTTCTTT.

The rearrangement uses TRBV4-2 and TRBJ2-1; TRBD2 matches 11 bases. CDR3 length equals 16 residues. Unmatched junction bases numbered 5, after V lost 0 bases and J lost 7 bases. Germline lookup yields CDR1 LGHNA and CDR2 YNFKEQ. The CDR3 region is CASSQELASGGNEQFF. CDR3 nucleotide sequence: TGTGCCAGCAGCCAAGAGTTGGCTAGCGGGGGGAATGAGCAGTTCTTC.

The rearrangement uses TRBV6-5 and TRBJ1-1; D not certain. CDR1 and CDR2 from the germline V gene are MNHEY and SVGAGI. Trimming pared 0 bases from V and 1 base from J, leaving 6 bases between. This CDR3 has 14 amino acids. Here the CDR3 reads CASSYSFGNTEAFF. The CDR3 DNA sequence: TGTGCCAGCAGTTACTCGTTCGGGAACACTGAAGCTTTCTTT.

This sequence joins TRBV7-2 and TRBJ1-6; D is uncertain. The CDR3 runs 13 residues. In germline, CDR1 is SGHTA, CDR2 FQGNSA. V dropped 4 bases and J dropped 10 bases, with 11 bases sitting between them. CDR3 in amino acids: CASSSEGSSPLHF. The CDR3, as DNA: TGTGCCAGCAGCTCAGAGGGATCGTCACCCCTCCACTTT.

This clone was counted once. The rearrangement links TRBV10-1 to TRBJ2-3; D may be TRBD1 (5 bases). Trimming shortened V by 6 bases and J by 3 bases, and 16 bases separated the two germline ends. This CDR3 contains 15 residues. Germline V gene lookup returns CDR1 WNHNN and CDR2 SYGVQD (reference sequence). The CDR3 here is CASSPDSLSTDTQYF. The CDR3 nucleotides are TGCGCCAGCAGCCCAGACAGCCTTTCTACAGATACGCAGTATTTT.

The rearrangement links TRBV5-4 to TRBJ1-2; 9 bases map to TRBD1. Unmatched junction bases numbered 11, after V lost 4 bases and J lost 10 bases. Germline V gives CDR1 SGHNT, CDR2 YYREEE (reference sequence). CDR3 size: 14 residues. Here the CDR3 DNA reads TGTGCCAGCAGCCGCCGGGACAGGGACTTTGACTACACCTTC. It specifies CASSRRDRDFDYTF.

The V call is TRBV5-1, the J call TRBJ2-3; 12 bases align to TRBD2. The CDR3 covers 16 residues. From germline, CDR1 is SGHRS and CDR2 YFSETQ. V gave up 3 bases and J gave up 5 bases; unmatched junction bases: 7. CDR3 residues: CASSSGASGGVDTQYF. The DNA for the CDR3 is TGCGCCAGCAGCTCCGGGGCTAGCGGGGGGGTAGATACGCAGTATTTT.

V gene TRBV30 combines with J gene TRBJ2-3; 7 bases align to TRBD2. Trimming removed 1 base from V and 3 bases from J; junction bases left unmatched: 7. This CDR3 comprises 15 residues. Looked up from germline, CDR1 is GTSNPN and CDR2 is SVGIG (reference sequence). CDR3 DNA sequence: TGTGCCTGGAGTGACGGGCGGGGGAGTACAGATACGCAGTATTTT. Protein sequence: CAWSDGRGSTDTQYF. Full variable domain (outside the CDR3, taken from reference TRBV30 and TRBJ2-3): SQTIHQWPATLVQPVGSPLSLECTVEGTSNPNLYWYRQAAGRGLQLLFYSVGIGQISSEVPQNLSASRPQDRQFILSSKKLLLSDSGFYLCAWSDGRGSTDTQYFGPGTRLTVL.

V usage is TRBV7-2 and J usage is TRBJ1-2; no clear D. The CDR3 consists of 13 residues. Looked up from germline, CDR1 is SGHTA and CDR2 is FQGNSA. Between the trimmed V and J ends, which lost 1 base and 7 bases, there was a span of 10 bases. CDR3 nucleotide sequence: TGTGCCAGCAGCTTAGAAGTGGGCCGTGGCTACACCTTC. It translates to CASSLEVGRGYTF.

The chain carries TRBV21-1 and TRBJ1-4; the D call in the table, TRBD1, was not verified against the DNA. TRBV21-1 is listed as a pseudogene. The length of the CDR3 is 15 residues. CDR3 sequence: CASSTRTGGVEKLFF. The CDR3 bases are TGTGCCAGCAGCACCCGGACAGGGGGGGTTGAAAAACTGTTTTTT.

The chain has TRBV1 and TRBJ2-4; the D segment call TRBD2 is taken from the table without a DNA check. TRBV1 is tagged as a pseudogene. There are 17 residues in the CDR3. The CDR3 sequence is CTSSQDRRAGAKNIQYF. CDR3 DNA: TGCACCAGCAGCCAAGATCGGAGGGCTGGGGCCAAAAACATTCAGTACTTC.

This clone occurred once. The gene calls are TRBV29-1 and TRBJ2-3, with D tentatively TRBD2 (5 bases). The length of the CDR3 is 12 residues. Germline CDR1 and CDR2: SQVTM and ANQGSEA. V dropped 3 bases and J dropped 5 bases, with 9 bases sitting between them. The CDR3 DNA reads TGCAGCGTTGACGGGGTGAAAGATACGCAGTATTTT. Protein: CSVDGVKDTQYF.

The V gene is TRBV10-3, the J gene TRBJ1-1; the match to TRBD1 covers 7 bases. Germline values: CDR1 ENHRY, CDR2 SYGVKD. There are 14 residues in the CDR3. V lost 3 bases and J lost 4; bases outside the gene matches: 5. The CDR3 spells CAISDDRVSTEAFF. CDR3 sequence (DNA): TGTGCCATCAGTGACGACAGGGTTTCCACTGAAGCTTTCTTT.

The chain is built from TRBV5-1 and TRBJ2-1, with 8 bases matching TRBD2. Germline CDR1 reads SGHRS; CDR2 reads YFSETQ. This CDR3 is 14 amino acids long. V shed 3 bases, J shed 7 bases, and the junction held 6 bases outside the gene matches. CDR3 loop: CASSSGTRWNEQFF. DNA for the CDR3: TGCGCCAGCAGCTCCGGGACTAGGTGGAATGAGCAGTTCTTC. Drawing the rest from reference TRBV5-1 and TRBJ2-1, the complete variable domain is KAGVTQTPRYLIKTRGQQVTLSCSPISGHRSVSWYQQTPGQGLQFLFEYFSETQRNKGNFPGRFSGRQFSNSRSEMNVSTLELGDSALYLCASSSGTRWNEQFFGPGTRLTVL.

The rearrangement joins TRBV4-2 to TRBJ2-1, with TRBD2 identical over 16 bases. Trimming removed 4 bases from V and 6 bases from J; junction bases left unmatched: 6. Germline V gene lookup returns CDR1 LGHNA and CDR2 YNFKEQ. The CDR3 extends over 17 amino acids. The CDR3 DNA is TGTGCCAGCAGCCCAGGGACTAGCGGGAGGGGGGTCAATGAGCAGTTCTTC. Its translation is CASSPGTSGRGVNEQFF.

Of note for this clone: The identical CDR3 is also encoded by other nucleotide sequences in the sample. The chain links TRBV27 to TRBJ1-2; TRBD1 agrees at 9 bases. After removal of 5 bases from V and 7 bases from J, the junction contained 5 bases not matched to a gene. The length of the CDR3 is 13 residues. Germline CDR1 is MNHEY and CDR2 is SMNVEV (reference sequence). This CDR3 is CASSPGTGLGYTF. The CDR3 region has the DNA TGTGCCAGCAGTCCGGGGACAGGGCTTGGCTACACCTTC.

The gene calls are TRBV7-9 and TRBJ2-3; D gene ambiguous. Trimming removed 1 base from V and 6 bases from J, with 8 bases in between. The CDR3 length is 13 residues. Per germline, CDR1 SEHNR and CDR2 FQNEAQ (reference sequence). The CDR3 nucleotides are TGTGCCAGCAGCTTAGAATTCCGGGATACGCAGTATTTT. This codes for CASSLEFRDTQYF.

Here the CDR3 DNA reads TGTGCCTGGAGTACCCCCGACCAGGGAGGCTCTGGGGCCAACGTCCTGACTTTC. It is translated as CAWSTPDQGGSGANVLTF. The chain employs TRBV30 and TRBJ2-6, with D tentatively TRBD2 (6 bases). Deletions cut 2 bases from V and 0 bases from J, with 17 bases between. This CDR3 has 18 amino acids. Germline loops: CDR1 GTSNPN, CDR2 SVGIG (reference sequence).

This rearrangement joins TRBV7-2 to TRBJ2-1, with D perhaps matching TRBD2 (6 bases). Trimming left V 2 bases short and J 6 bases short, with 14 bases between. CDR3 length: 15 amino acids. Germline V lookup: CDR1 SGHTA, CDR2 FQGNSA. The CDR3 sequence: CASSLRRERGNEQFF. The CDR3 nucleotides are TGTGCCAGCAGCTTAAGACGGGAGAGGGGCAATGAGCAGTTCTTC.

J is TRBJ2-3 and V is TRBV5-1, with TRBD2 identical over 7 bases. The V gene end was trimmed by 2 bases and the J gene end by 5 bases; junction bases not matched to a gene: 8. Germline lookup yields CDR1 SGHRS and CDR2 YFSETQ. The CDR3 runs to 15 residues. CDR3: CASSFAGGSGDTQYF. DNA of the CDR3: TGCGCCAGCAGCTTTGCCGGGGGGTCGGGAGATACGCAGTATTTT.

The chain carries TRBV19 and TRBJ1-6; 7 bases agree with TRBD1. Germline-derived CDR1 and CDR2 are LNHDA and SQIVND (reference sequence). CDR3 size: 17 residues. V shed 5 bases, J shed 3 bases, and the junction held 10 bases outside the gene matches. The CDR3 region is CASSRKGTADYNSPLHF. The CDR3 bases are TGTGCCAGTAGTCGAAAAGGGACAGCGGACTATAATTCACCCCTCCACTTT. Full variable domain (missing parts from reference TRBV19 and TRBJ1-6): DGGITQSPKYLFRKEGQNVTLSCEQNLNHDAMYWYRQDPGQGLRLIYYSQIVNDFQKGDIAEGYSVSREKKESFPLTVTSAQKNPTAFYLCASSRKGTADYNSPLHFGNGTRLTVT.

V gene TRBV7-2 combines with J gene TRBJ1-1; the D gene is possibly TRBD1 (5 bases). With 5 bases removed from V and 7 bases from J, the gap between germline ends came to 14 bases. The CDR3 is made up of 13 amino acids. Germline values: CDR1 SGHTA, CDR2 FQGNSA. The CDR3 DNA sequence: TGTGCCAGCAGCCCTGGGGTCCAGGGTGAAGCTTTCTTT. This encodes CASSPGVQGEAFF.